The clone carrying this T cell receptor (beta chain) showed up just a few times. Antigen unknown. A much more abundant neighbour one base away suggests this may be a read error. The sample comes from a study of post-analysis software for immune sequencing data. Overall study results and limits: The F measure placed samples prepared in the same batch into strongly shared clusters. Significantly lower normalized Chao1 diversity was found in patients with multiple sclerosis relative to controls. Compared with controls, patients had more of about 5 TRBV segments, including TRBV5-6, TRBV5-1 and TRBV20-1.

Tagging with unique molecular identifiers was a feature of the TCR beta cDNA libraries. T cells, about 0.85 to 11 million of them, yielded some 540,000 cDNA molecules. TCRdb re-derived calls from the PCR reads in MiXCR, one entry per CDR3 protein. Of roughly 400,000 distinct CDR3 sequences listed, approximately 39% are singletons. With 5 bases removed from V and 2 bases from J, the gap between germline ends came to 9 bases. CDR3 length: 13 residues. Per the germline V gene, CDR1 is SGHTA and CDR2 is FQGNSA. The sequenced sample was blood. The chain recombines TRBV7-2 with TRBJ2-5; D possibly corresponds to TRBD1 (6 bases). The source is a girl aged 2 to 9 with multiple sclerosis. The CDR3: CASSMDRQETQYF. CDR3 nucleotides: TGTGCCAGCAGCATGGACAGACAAGAGACCCAGTACTTC.